The rows below give T cell receptor beta chains drawn from one sample of a study of T cell responses to AZD1222 COVID-19 vaccine. The method was immunoSEQ multiplex PCR; TCRdb's version includes in-frame clones alone and lacks a portion of them. This table holds about 180,000 clones, around nine tenths found once. The source material was peripheral blood, sampled on day 0 of AZD1222 vaccination. These receptors originate from an adult in good health. Both conserved end residues are part of each CDR3. The D gene is left open where the match is weak. Clone sizes are given selectively: once, few, many, or a class where the clone is expanded.

D	J	size	V	DNA	CDR3
NA	TRBJ1-1	few	TRBV5-1	TGCGCCAGCACCCCTATTCAGGGGCGGAACACTGAAGCTTTCTTT	CASTPIQGRNTEAFF
TRBD1	TRBJ2-7	NA	TRBV24-1	TGTGCCACCAGTGATTGTACCGGGACAGAGAGCTCCTACGAGCAGTACTTC	CATSDCTGTESSYEQYF
TRBD2	TRBJ2-1	NA	TRBV5-1	TGCGCCAGCAGCCCCGGGACTAGCCGGACCAATGAGCAGTTCTTC	CASSPGTSRTNEQFF
NA	TRBJ1-5	NA	TRBV5-1	TGCGCCAGCAGCTTGGCGGGCAATCAGCCCCAGCATTTT	CASSLAGNQPQHF
NA	TRBJ2-5	NA	TRBV30	TGTGCCTCGGGGAAAGAGACCCAGTACTTC	CASGKETQYF
NA	TRBJ1-2	NA	TRBV16	TGTGCCAGCAGCCAATTACCCCCGGGGCCAGGCGGGAACTATGGCTACACCTTC	CASSQLPPGPGGNYGYTF
NA	TRBJ1-4	NA	TRBV9	TGTGCCAGCAGCGTAGGAACAGGGAATGAAAAACTGTTTTTT	CASSVGTGNEKLFF
TRBD1	TRBJ1-5	once	TRBV5-1	TGCGCCAGCAGCTGGGGACAGGGGGGCAATCAGCCCCAGCATTTT	CASSWGQGGNQPQHF
NA	TRBJ1-3	NA	TRBV9	TGCGCCAGCAGCGTAGCTGCAGTCTCTGGAAACACCATATATTTT	CASSVAAVSGNTIYF
TRBD1	TRBJ1-1	NA	TRBV6-5	TGTGCCAGCAGTTGGACAGGGAGGAGCACTGAAGCTTTCTTT	CASSWTGRSTEAFF
NA	TRBJ1-1	NA	TRBV5-1	TGCGCCAGCAGCTTGAGAGGAACTGAAGCTTTCTTT	CASSLRGTEAFF
NA	TRBJ2-7	NA	TRBV15	TGTGCCACCAGCAGAGGGGGTAAAACGGGGGAGCAGTACTTC	CATSRGGKTGEQYF
TRBD1	TRBJ1-2	few	TRBV5-4	TGTGCCAGCAGGGACCGGGACAGAACTAACTATGGCTACACCTTC	CASRDRDRTNYGYTF
NA	TRBJ2-3	NA	TRBV6-5	TGTGCCAGCAGTTACTTCGGGACTCTAGATACGCAGTATTTT	CASSYFGTLDTQYF
NA	TRBJ1-2	NA	TRBV7-6	TGTGCCAGCAGCCCCCTGGCAGGCTCGAACTATGGCTACACCTTC	CASSPLAGSNYGYTF
TRBD2	TRBJ2-1	NA	TRBV4-2	TGTGCCAGCAGCCAAGATCCGGGGAGGGGCGGGCAGTTCTTC	CASSQDPGRGGQFF
NA	TRBJ2-7	NA	TRBV5-1	TGCGCCAGCAGCTTGGAGGACCTACCGCACTACGAGCAGTACTTC	CASSLEDLPHYEQYF
TRBD1	TRBJ1-3	NA	TRBV30	TGTGCCTGGCATACAGGGGCACCTGGAAACACCATATATTTT	CAWHTGAPGNTIYF
NA	TRBJ2-5	NA	TRBV2	TGTGCCAGCAGTGAAAGACAGCGAGAGACCCAGTACTTC	CASSERQRETQYF
NA	TRBJ2-1	NA	TRBV18	TGTGCCAGCTCACTGCGGACAGCCTCAAGCTCCTACAATGAGCAGTTCTTC	CASSLRTASSSYNEQFF
NA	TRBJ2-3	NA	TRBV3-1/TRBV3-2	TGTGCCAGCAGCCCTACAGCGCCCCATACGCAGTATTTT	CASSPTAPHTQYF
NA	TRBJ2-7	NA	TRBV7-2	TGTGCCAGCAGCTTTGGGTTCGGGGGTTACGAGCAGTACTTC	CASSFGFGGYEQYF
NA	TRBJ1-4	NA	TRBV7-9	TGTGCCAGCAGCTTAGATAGCGTCCAGAATGAAAAACTGTTTTTT	CASSLDSVQNEKLFF
TRBD1	TRBJ1-1	NA	TRBV19	TGTGCCAGTAGGACGAGACAGGGATTAACTGAAGCTTTCTTT	CASRTRQGLTEAFF
NA	TRBJ1-1	NA	TRBV14	TGTGCCAGCAGCCAGGCCCCTGAGGGATGGACTGAAGCTTTCTTT	CASSQAPEGWTEAFF
NA	TRBJ1-3	once	TRBV10-3	TGTGCCATCAGTGGAACCGCCACGTACTCTGGAAACACCATATATTTT	CAISGTATYSGNTIYF
NA	TRBJ2-7	NA	TRBV5-1	TGCGCCAGCAGCTTGGGTGGAGGGGGTTACGAGCAGTACTTC	CASSLGGGGYEQYF
NA	TRBJ1-6	few	TRBV5-6	TGTGCCAGCAGCTTGGGGGGCTCACCCCTCCACTTT	CASSLGGSPLHF
NA	TRBJ1-1	NA	TRBV27	TGTGCCAGCAGTTTATCCCTATGGGGCACTGAAGCTTTCTTT	CASSLSLWGTEAFF
NA	TRBJ1-2	NA	TRBV4-1	TGCGCCAGCAGCCAAGAGGGGGGCCACGTTGGCTACACCTTC	CASSQEGGHVGYTF
NA	TRBJ2-1	NA	TRBV19	TGTGCCAGTAGTATTACAGGGAGCTCCTACAATGAGCAGTTCTTC	CASSITGSSYNEQFF
NA	TRBJ2-7	NA	TRBV28	TGTGCCAGCAGAGGGTTTCGGTGGGAGCAACGGTCGGGGGAGCAGTACTTC	CASRGFRWEQRSGEQYF
NA	TRBJ1-3	NA	TRBV5-1	TGCGCCAGCGAGCAAGGGGGCTCTGGAAACACCATATATTTT	CASEQGGSGNTIYF
TRBD1	TRBJ2-1	NA	TRBV12-5	TGTGCGGGACAGGGGGCCTACAATGAGCAGTTCTTC	CAGQGAYNEQFF
TRBD1	TRBJ1-1	NA	TRBV19	TGTGCCAGTAGTATAGGCGGGACAGGGAGCACTGAAGCTTTCTTT	CASSIGGTGSTEAFF